The 8 T cell receptor beta chains given below trace back to one sample, sequenced in a study of blood T cell repertoires in COVID-19. Profiling relied on immunoSEQ multiplex PCR, and the TCRdb table lists in-frame clones only, not all of them. This table holds roughly 69,000 clones, over 60% found once. Source material: peripheral blood. These receptors were obtained from a human donor in a cohort sampled during active COVID-19.

This chain connects TRBV2 to TRBJ1-4; D remains unclear. CDR3 length equals 14 residues. In germline, CDR1 is SNHLY, CDR2 FYNNEI. Trimming took 2 bases from V and 5 from J, leaving 9 bases between them. Written as DNA, the CDR3 is TGTGCCAGCAGTGAACGAGTGTCGAATGAAAAACTGTTTTTT. This codes for CASSERVSNEKLFF. The complete variable domain, with remaining parts taken from reference TRBV2 and TRBJ1-4, reads EPEVTQTPSHQVTQMGQEVILRCVPISNHLYFYWYRQILGQKVEFLVSFYNNEISEKSEIFDDQFSVERPDGSNFTLKIRSTKLEDSAMYFCASSERVSNEKLFFGSGTQLSVL.

The J gene is TRBJ2-1, the V gene TRBV28; 12 positions match TRBD2. Germline V gene lookup returns CDR1 MDHEN and CDR2 SYDVKM. The CDR3 covers 15 residues. Losses at the gene ends were 4 bases for V and 4 bases for J; bases not matched to a gene: 2. The DNA of the CDR3 is TGTGCCAGCAGTTCCGGACTAGCGGGGTACAATGAGCAGTTCTTC. Its protein product is CASSSGLAGYNEQFF. Together with reference TRBV28 and TRBJ2-1, the CDR3 gives the full variable domain: DVKVTQSSRYLVKRTGEKVFLECVQDMDHENMFWYRQDPGLGLRLIYFSYDVKMKEKGDIPEGYSVSREKKERFSLILESASTNQTSMYLCASSSGLAGYNEQFFGPGTRLTVL.

The chain couples TRBV27 to TRBJ2-1, with TRBD1 matching over 12 bases. The J segment lost 6 bases and the V segment lost 8 bases, leaving 8 bases of the junction unmatched. Germline V gene data show CDR1 as MNHEY and CDR2 as SMNVEV (reference sequence). The CDR3 loop spans 15 amino acids. The CDR3 DNA is TGTGCCAGCGGAAGAGGGACAGGGGGCCTCAATGAGCAGTTCTTC. This gives the protein CASGRGTGGLNEQFF.

Details on this clone: The germline gene is not matched at one end of the junction; a read error may be the cause. This chain links TRBV7-7 with TRBJ2-1; 9 bases are a match to TRBD2. Germline V CDR1 and CDR2: SSHAT, FNYEAQ (reference sequence). The CDR3 is 17 residues long. DNA of the CDR3: TGTGCTAGCAGCACCACCGGGAAGCGGGGGGTATTTAATGAGCAGTTCTTC. It encodes CASSTTGKRGVFNEQFF.

This chain connects TRBV5-4 to TRBJ2-5, with 11 bases identical to TRBD1. This CDR3 contains 15 residues. After removal of 4 bases from V and 3 bases from J, the junction contained 5 bases not matched to a gene. Germline CDR1 SGHNT, CDR2 YYREEE (reference sequence). The CDR3 DNA follows: TGTGCCAGCAGCACCCGGACAGGGGGCAAAGAGACCCAGTACTTC. Translation gives CASSTRTGGKETQYF.

The gene calls are TRBV4-2 and TRBJ2-1; D gene unclear. Trimming took 0 bases from V and 0 from J, leaving 15 bases between them. The CDR3 is made up of 18 amino acids. From germline, CDR1 is LGHNA and CDR2 YNFKEQ. The CDR3 DNA sequence: TGTGCCAGCAGCCAAGAGGCGAATAGCCCTAGCTCCTACAATGAGCAGTTCTTC. It yields the protein CASSQEANSPSSYNEQFF.

This chain connects TRBV5-1 to TRBJ1-6; D unclear. From germline, CDR1 is SGHRS and CDR2 YFSETQ. The CDR3 consists of 15 residues. Trimming took 4 bases from V and 1 from J, leaving 9 bases between them. CDR3 DNA: TGCGCCAGCAGCCCGACTTGGTCCTATAATTCACCCCTCCACTTT. Protein product: CASSPTWSYNSPLHF.

This clone was counted a single time. CDR3 in DNA: TGTGCCAGCAGCGTAAACAGGGGGAACTATGGCTACACCTTC. Translation gives CASSVNRGNYGYTF. The chain is built from TRBV5-8 and TRBJ1-2; 8 positions match TRBD1. V dropped 4 bases and J dropped 2; count of bases not matched to a gene: 4. The CDR3 runs to 14 residues. Germline V gene data show CDR1 as SGHTS and CDR2 as YDEGEE.